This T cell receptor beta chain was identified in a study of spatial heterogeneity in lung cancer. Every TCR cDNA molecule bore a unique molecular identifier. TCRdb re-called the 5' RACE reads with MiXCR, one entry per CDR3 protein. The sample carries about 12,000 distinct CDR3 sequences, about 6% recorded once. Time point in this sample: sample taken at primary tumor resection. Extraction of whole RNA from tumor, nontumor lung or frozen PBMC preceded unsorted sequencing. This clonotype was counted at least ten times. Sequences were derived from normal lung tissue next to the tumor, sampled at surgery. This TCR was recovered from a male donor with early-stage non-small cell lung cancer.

The CDR3 DNA is TGTGCCAGCAGTGACGGCAGGGGAACAGATACGCAGTATTTT. Residues: CASSDGRGTDTQYF. This chain uses TRBV6-4 with TRBJ2-3; TRBD1 might be the D (6 bases). Trimming left V 2 bases short and J 3 bases short, with 9 bases between. The CDR3 totals 14 residues. Looked up from germline, CDR1 is MRHNA and CDR2 is SNTAGT.